The source of this T cell receptor (beta chain) is a study of blood T cell repertoires in COVID-19 (dated by TCRdb to 2020 to 2022). For context, the study as a whole: Collaborator samples came from the United States, Italy and Spain and covered acute and convalescent phases of COVID-19. The prospective study material was composed of cDNA or gDNA derived from T cells, B-cell-depleted T cells, or PBMCs. Deeply sampled blood TCRbeta repertoires from subjects exposed to, actively infected with, or recovered from COVID-19 were included in the dataset. The repertoires were made available in a free public database intended to serve as a resource for research on the immune response to SARS-CoV-2. The samples were drawn from the first 160 participants of the ongoing ImmuneRACE study and from 1,254 subjects provided by 6 global collaborators. Nearly every sample came with metadata listing a de-identified subject ID, COVID-19 status, age in years and sex. Where available, HLA class I and class II types were taken from metadata supplied by the sample provider and were not determined by assay-based typing.

TCRbeta CDR3 regions were amplified from genomic DNA using the immunoSEQ Assay, a bias-controlled multiplex PCR. In the authors' own workflow: Nucleated cell counts per sample were estimated from amplification of reference gene primers within the assay. Sequence reads were collapsed and filtered to measure the absolute abundance of every unique TCRbeta CDR3 rearrangement. Productive Simpson clonality was computed per sample as the square root of Simpson's diversity index over productive rearrangements. The immuneACCESS repertoire file appears here via TCRdb, limited to in-frame rearrangements. These files lack a portion of the clones; in checked studies, under half of the deficit traces to unresolved V genes, and the cause of the others is not known. D and trimming were read from the DNA, whereas the V and J calls and clone size are those reported in that table. Present in this sample are more than 100,000 clones, approximately 88% of which were seen just once. Over 1.1% of the sample is held by the ten biggest clonotypes.

Results and caveats for the whole study, not just this receptor: The quantity of clinical and demographic metadata differed by source and by participant and was supplied without curation.

In its sample, this clone was seen a few times. Its antigen remains undetermined. The sample holds no much larger clone one base away, and base qualities are not on file. Reading from cysteine to phenylalanine, the CDR3 counts 14 amino acids. Left in the record is the CDR3 DNA by itself, 42 bases read in frame from the first base. Taken from the germline V gene, the CDR1 and CDR2 loops are SGHRS and YFSETQ. V is pruned by 3 bases and J by 1 base, leaving 3 bases of the junction without a gene match. Collaborating institutions collected whole blood in K2EDTA tubes following their own protocols. Collaborator samples were shipped for TCRbeta analysis as frozen whole blood, isolated PBMCs, or DNA extracted from either sample type.

Sequencing was performed on peripheral blood. The sequence is built from TRBV5-1 and TRBJ2-7, and 8 junction bases match TRBD1. The receptor comes from a man aged 60 to 69 with acute or convalescent COVID-19. The CDR3 corresponds to CASSSGGYSYEQYF. At the DNA level, the sequence is TGCGCCAGCAGCTCAGGGGGCTATTCCTACGAGCAGTACTTC. Full variable domain (CDR3 extended with the reference TRBV5-1 and TRBJ2-7 proteins): KAGVTQTPRYLIKTRGQQVTLSCSPISGHRSVSWYQQTPGQGLQFLFEYFSETQRNKGNFPGRFSGRQFSNSRSEMNVSTLELGDSALYLCASSSGGYSYEQYFGPGTRLTVT.